The TCR beta chain under discussion was sequenced for a study of beta chain features in type 1 diabetes. Study-wide points: All four CD4+ subsets of Type 1 diabetes patients contained TCRB CDR3s that were moderately but significantly shorter. There was a possibility that cDNA sequencing over-represented cells with high TCR expression. More deletions and fewer insertions at VDJ junctions were seen in type 1 diabetes patients.

CD45RO/CCR7/CD25/CD127/CD95/CD27 separated CD4+ naive, central memory, regulatory and stem cell-like memory cells by sorting. Sorted populations all had greater than 98% purity. With regard to this clone: The antigen remains undetermined.

Expressed TCRB transcripts were sequenced because the entire RNA isolate underwent reverse transcription. TCRdb's copy holds only in-frame clones and misses some; the assay was immunoSEQ multiplex PCR. The sample lists some 640,000 clones; 11% to 15% were seen once. This TCR derives from a man aged 18-30 years with type 1 diabetes. Sequences were obtained from naive CD4+ T cells from blood.

The CDR3, as DNA: TGTGCCAGCAGCCTGGGGACAGCAGCCTACGAGCAGTACTTC. This codes for CASSLGTAAYEQYF. The V and J genes are TRBV7-2 and TRBJ2-7; TRBD1 matches at 7 bases. V was pared by 5 bases and J by 2 bases, with 6 bases of the junction left unmatched. In germline, CDR1 is SGHTA, CDR2 FQGNSA. The CDR3 is made up of 14 amino acids.